Presented here are 23 T cell receptor beta chains from one specimen sequenced in a study of blood T cell repertoires in COVID-19. Libraries were prepared by immunoSEQ multiplex PCR; TCRdb keeps only in-frame clonotypes and omits some of them. Of approximately 330,000 clones listed, 80% to 90% are singletons. Sequencing input: peripheral blood. The receptor set was obtained from a man aged 25-40 years with COVID-19, enrolled during active disease.

V usage is TRBV11-2 and J usage is TRBJ1-3; 7 bases align to TRBD1. The CDR3 is 16 residues long. Germline V lookup: CDR1 SGHAT, CDR2 FQNNGV. J lost 8 bases, V lost 5 bases, and 15 bases had no gene match. In DNA, the CDR3 is TGTGCCAGCAGCCGTTTGCGCTTAGACAGGGCACACACCATATATTTT. Protein sequence: CASSRLRLDRAHTIYF.

The J gene is TRBJ1-4, the V gene TRBV2, with 8 positions matching TRBD1. With V trimmed by 7 bases and J by 5 bases, 6 bases remained unmatched. Per the germline V gene, CDR1 is SNHLY and CDR2 is FYNNEI. CDR3 size: 14 residues. CDR3 sequence: CASKGTGWNEKLFF. The CDR3 DNA reads TGTGCCAGCAAAGGGACAGGTTGGAATGAAAAACTGTTTTTT. Full variable domain (remainder filled in from reference TRBV2 and TRBJ1-4): EPEVTQTPSHQVTQMGQEVILRCVPISNHLYFYWYRQILGQKVEFLVSFYNNEISEKSEIFDDQFSVERPDGSNFTLKIRSTKLEDSAMYFCASKGTGWNEKLFFGSGTQLSVL.

This chain uses TRBV7-2 with TRBJ2-7; TRBD1 matches 7 bases. Per germline, CDR1 SGHTA and CDR2 FQGNSA. Germline trimming cut 5 bases from V and 0 bases from J; bases unmatched to any gene: 4. The length of the CDR3 is 14 residues. In DNA, the CDR3 is TGTGCCAGCAGCCCGAGGGGGCTCTCCTACGAGCAGTACTTC. Protein: CASSPRGLSYEQYF.

The rearrangement links TRBV30 to TRBJ1-6; D may be TRBD1 (5 bases). Germline V gene sequence: CDR1 GTSNPN, CDR2 SVGIG (reference sequence). V dropped 0 bases and J dropped 3 bases, with 12 bases sitting between them. The CDR3 is made up of 16 amino acids. In DNA, the CDR3 is TGTGCCTGGAGTGTCGCAGGGTCAAACTATAATTCACCCCTCCACTTT. As protein: CAWSVAGSNYNSPLHF.

The V call is TRBV19, the J call TRBJ1-2; the match to TRBD1 covers 9 bases. The V and J ends lost 5 bases and 1 base, in that order; junction bases with no gene match: 2. CDR3 length: 14 residues. The germline V gene has CDR1 LNHDA and CDR2 SQIVND (reference sequence). The CDR3 here is CASSLTGGNYGYTF. CDR3 nucleotide sequence: TGTGCCAGTAGTCTGACAGGGGGTAACTATGGCTACACCTTC.

This clone came up a few times. The CDR3: CASSVGGSTGRSPLHF. In nucleotides, the CDR3 is TGTGCCAGCAGCGTCGGAGGTTCGACAGGGCGATCACCCCTCCACTTT. The V and J genes are TRBV9 and TRBJ1-6; 7 positions agree with TRBD1. With 2 bases clipped from V and 10 bases from J, the junction kept 12 bases outside the gene matches. CDR1 SGDLS and CDR2 YYNGEE come from the germline V gene. The CDR3 consists of 16 residues.

The rearrangement joins TRBV10-3 to TRBJ2-5; 8 nucleotides align to TRBD1. Germline V gene lookup returns CDR1 ENHRY and CDR2 SYGVKD. This CDR3 has 15 amino acids. V was clipped by 5 bases and J by 2 bases; unmatched bases: 7. CDR3 protein: CAISPGQALQETQYF. In DNA form, the CDR3 reads TGTGCCATCAGTCCGGGACAGGCACTTCAAGAGACCCAGTACTTC.

The chain has TRBV27 and TRBJ2-1, with 8 bases lining up with TRBD1. This CDR3 is 16 amino acids long. Germline V lookup: CDR1 MNHEY, CDR2 SMNVEV (reference sequence). V shed 2 bases and J 3 bases; nucleotides not matched to a gene: 6. The DNA of the CDR3 is TGTGCCAGCAGTTTACAAACAGGGGGGCTCTACAATGAGCAGTTCTTC. It encodes CASSLQTGGLYNEQFF.

The chain carries TRBV12-3 or TRBV12-4 and TRBJ1-2; D is perhaps TRBD1 (5 bases). The ends were cut back, 2 bases at V and 7 bases at J, with 11 bases in the middle. This CDR3 is built from 13 residues. This CDR3 is CASSLKGMSGYTF. CDR3 DNA sequence: TGTGCCAGCAGTTTAAAGGGGATGAGTGGCTACACCTTC.

This chain joins TRBV11-2 and TRBJ2-2; 8 nucleotides align to TRBD2. The germline CDR1 and CDR2 sequences are SGHAT and FQNNGV. The CDR3 sequence is 17 residues long. After removal of 4 bases from V and 5 bases from J, the junction contained 12 bases not matched to a gene. The CDR3 reads CASSSRGAGIGTGELFF. For the CDR3, the DNA is TGTGCCAGCAGCTCGCGGGGGGCGGGGATAGGGACCGGGGAGCTGTTTTTT.

The sample holds one count of this clone. V is TRBV9 and J is TRBJ2-1; TRBD2 is a possible D gene (5 bases). The CDR3 contains 14 residues. Germline CDR1 reads SGDLS; CDR2 reads YYNGEE. Between the trimmed V and J ends, which lost 4 bases and 2 bases, there was a span of 10 bases. CDR3 in amino acids: CASSLLVTYNEQFF. CDR3 nucleotide sequence: TGTGCCAGCAGCTTACTAGTCACCTACAATGAGCAGTTCTTC.

V is TRBV27 and J is TRBJ1-2; 10 bases are shared with TRBD1. With V trimmed by 3 bases and J by 4 bases, 8 bases remained unmatched. Germline V gene sequence: CDR1 MNHEY, CDR2 SMNVEV (reference sequence). The CDR3 is made up of 16 amino acids. The CDR3 region has the DNA TGTGCCAGCAGTTTGTCAACCGGGACAGGGGCCTATGGCTACACCTTC. This gives the protein CASSLSTGTGAYGYTF.

This chain uses TRBV7-8 with TRBJ1-3; D ambiguous. CDR1 is SGHVS and CDR2 is FQNEAQ in the germline V gene. The CDR3 has 16 residues. V lost 1 base and J 3 bases, leaving 13 bases between the germline ends. CDR3 sequence reads: CASSLDLSRSGNTIYF. The DNA of the CDR3 is TGTGCCAGCAGCTTAGACCTATCGAGGAGTGGAAACACCATATATTTT. The complete variable domain, with remaining parts taken from reference TRBV7-8 and TRBJ1-3, reads GAGVSQSPRYKVAKRGQDVALRCDPISGHVSLFWYQQALGQGPEFLTYFQNEAQLDKSGLPSDRFFAERPEGSVSTLKIQRTQQEDSAVYLCASSLDLSRSGNTIYFGEGSWLTVV.

The chain employs TRBV28 and TRBJ2-7, with 15 bases fitting TRBD2. The J segment lost 5 bases and the V segment lost 8 bases, leaving 10 bases of the junction unmatched. Germline V lookup: CDR1 MDHEN, CDR2 SYDVKM. The CDR3 is made up of 16 amino acids. CDR3 sequence reads: CASSRTSGGAGHEQYF. CDR3 nucleotides: TGTGCCAGCTCCCGGACTAGCGGGGGGGCAGGCCACGAGCAGTACTTC.

CDR3 in DNA: TGTGCCAGCAGTTCCCAGGGAGGGTACACTGAAGCTTTCTTT. Amino acid sequence: CASSSQGGYTEAFF. V and J are TRBV25-1 and TRBJ1-1; perhaps TRBD1 as D (5 bases). The germline V and J ends were trimmed by 5 bases and 3 bases, with 13 bases remaining between them. The CDR3 is 14 residues long. In germline, CDR1 is MGHDK, CDR2 SYGVNS.

In its sample, this clone was seen once. The chain carries TRBV28 and TRBJ1-1; 7 nucleotides line up with TRBD1. The CDR3 extends over 15 amino acids. Trimming removed 3 bases from V and 5 bases from J; junction bases left unmatched: 9. Germline V gene sequence: CDR1 MDHEN, CDR2 SYDVKM. CDR3 DNA: TGTGCCAGCAGTTTGCCCACAGGGGCAGGGACTGAAGCTTTCTTT. Its protein product is CASSLPTGAGTEAFF.

V gene TRBV19 combines with J gene TRBJ1-1, with 8 bases matching TRBD1. With V trimmed by 0 bases and J by 4 bases, 1 base remained unmatched. The CDR3 contains 14 residues. The V gene's germline CDR1 is LNHDA and CDR2 SQIVND (reference sequence). CDR3 nucleotides: TGTGCCAGTAGTATAGATACAGGGGGCACTGAAGCTTTCTTT. Protein sequence: CASSIDTGGTEAFF.

The chain combines TRBV28 with TRBJ2-7, with 7 positions matching TRBD1. The germline V gene encodes CDR1 MDHEN and CDR2 SYDVKM. The CDR3 is made up of 15 amino acids. J lost 3 bases, V lost 6 bases, and 11 bases had no gene match. CDR3 nucleotides: TGTGCCAGCAGCCTGACAGGGTCTAAGAACTACGAGCAGTACTTC. This translates into CASSLTGSKNYEQYF.

The chain carries TRBV18 and TRBJ2-5; TRBD2 agrees at 12 bases. The CDR3 loop spans 15 amino acids. In germline, CDR1 is KGHSH, CDR2 LQKENI. The junction had 6 bases not matched to a gene; V was cut back by 5 bases and J by 5 bases. In nucleotides, the CDR3 is TGTGCCAGCTCATTAAGACTAGCGGGGGTTGAGACCCAGTACTTC. Its translation: CASSLRLAGVETQYF.

V is TRBV3-1 (or the pseudogene TRBV3-2) and J is TRBJ2-2; tentatively, D is TRBD2 (5 bases). The germline V gene encodes CDR1 LGHDT and CDR2 YNNKEL (reference sequence). This CDR3 contains 13 residues. Trimming took off 4 bases at V and 7 bases at J, with 10 bases between the two ends. Here the CDR3 DNA reads TGTGCCAGCAGCCCAGGACTTGGCGGGGAGCTGTTTTTT. It encodes CASSPGLGGELFF.

The chain carries TRBV7-9 and TRBJ2-1, with TRBD1 identical over 8 bases. Looked up from germline, CDR1 is SEHNR and CDR2 is FQNEAQ (reference sequence). The CDR3 totals 15 residues. With 6 bases clipped from V and 6 bases from J, the junction kept 10 bases outside the gene matches. CDR3 amino acids: CASSLRDRPTNEQFF. The DNA for the CDR3 is TGTGCCAGCAGTCTTCGGGACAGGCCCACCAATGAGCAGTTCTTC.

This chain links TRBV6-5 with TRBJ2-7, with 10 bases identical to TRBD2. Unmatched junction bases numbered 9, after V lost 8 bases and J lost 2 bases. Germline values: CDR1 MNHEY, CDR2 SVGAGI. The CDR3 runs 15 residues. CDR3 in DNA: TGTGCCAGCTCTGAAAGCGGGAGGGCCACCTACGAGCAGTACTTC. This translates into CASSESGRATYEQYF.

V and J are TRBV19 and TRBJ2-5; 10 bases are a match to TRBD1. J lost 2 bases, V lost 6 bases, and 3 bases had no gene match. The germline gives CDR1 LNHDA, CDR2 SQIVND (reference sequence). The CDR3 is 14 residues long. CDR3 residues: CASSRDRGQETQYF. The CDR3 nucleotides read TGTGCCAGTAGCCGGGACAGGGGACAAGAGACCCAGTACTTC.